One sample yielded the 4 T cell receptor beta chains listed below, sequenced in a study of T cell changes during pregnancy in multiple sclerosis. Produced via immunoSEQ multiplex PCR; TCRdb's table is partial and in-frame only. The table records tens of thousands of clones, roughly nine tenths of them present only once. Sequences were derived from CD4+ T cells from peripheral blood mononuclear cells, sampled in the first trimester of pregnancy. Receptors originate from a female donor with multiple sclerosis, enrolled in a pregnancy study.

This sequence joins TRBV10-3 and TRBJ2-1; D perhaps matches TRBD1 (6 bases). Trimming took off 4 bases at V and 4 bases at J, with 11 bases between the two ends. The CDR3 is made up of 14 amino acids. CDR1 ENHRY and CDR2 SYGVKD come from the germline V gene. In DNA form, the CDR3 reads TGTGCCATCAGTGTTCCAGGACAGTACAATGAGCAGTTCTTC. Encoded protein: CAISVPGQYNEQFF.

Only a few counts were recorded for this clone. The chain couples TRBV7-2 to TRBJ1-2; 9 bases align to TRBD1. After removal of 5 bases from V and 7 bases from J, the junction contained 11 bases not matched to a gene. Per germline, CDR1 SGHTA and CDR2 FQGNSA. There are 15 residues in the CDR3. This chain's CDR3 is CASSPVGTGQGGYTF. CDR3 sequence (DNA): TGTGCCAGCAGCCCGGTTGGGACAGGGCAGGGTGGCTACACCTTC.

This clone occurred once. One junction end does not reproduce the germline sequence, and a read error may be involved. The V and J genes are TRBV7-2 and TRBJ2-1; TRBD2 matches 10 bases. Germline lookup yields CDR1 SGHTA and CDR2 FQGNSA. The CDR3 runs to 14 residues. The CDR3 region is CASRLAGGNLEQFF. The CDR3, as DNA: TGTGCCAGCAGGTTAGCGGGAGGAAATCTTGAGCAGTTCTTC.

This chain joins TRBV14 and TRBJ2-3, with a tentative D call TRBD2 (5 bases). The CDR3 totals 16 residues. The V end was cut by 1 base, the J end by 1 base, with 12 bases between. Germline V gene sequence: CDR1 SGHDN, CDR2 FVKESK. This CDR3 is CASSQGRGSRTDTQYF. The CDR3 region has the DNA TGTGCCAGCAGCCAAGGCCGTGGGAGCCGCACAGATACGCAGTATTTT.